These 8 T cell receptor beta chains were sequenced from one sample in a study of blood T cells in healthy people across ages. For the second PCR, which ran for roughly 7 to 11 cycles, a sample-barcoded 5' primer and a J-beta primer mix were used. TCRdb re-derived calls from the 5' RACE reads in MiXCR, one entry per CDR3 protein. The sample carries some 1,800,000 distinct CDR3 sequences, roughly 43% recorded once. Source material: blood. Receptor source: a human donor in good health.

This clonotype was seen a few times. The chain is built from TRBV7-9 and TRBJ2-3; 9 bases are shared with TRBD1. This CDR3 spans 15 amino acids. CDR1 SEHNR and CDR2 FQNEAQ come from the germline V gene (reference sequence). With V trimmed by 5 bases and J by 3 bases, 6 bases remained unmatched. The CDR3 nucleotides are TGTGCCAGCAGCCAAGGGACAGGGCAAACAGATACGCAGTATTTT. Protein product: CASSQGTGQTDTQYF.

The chain joins TRBV20-1 to TRBJ2-3; 7 bases are shared with TRBD2. Per the germline V gene, CDR1 is DFQATT and CDR2 is SNEGSKA (reference sequence). This CDR3 has 13 amino acids. V trimming: 5 bases; J trimming: 0 bases; junction bases outside the gene matches: 2. In DNA, the CDR3 is TGCAGTGCTCTAGCGGCTAGCACAGATACGCAGTATTTT. Amino acids: CSALAASTDTQYF.

CDR3 region: CASSFYLGEERGYTF. The CDR3 region has the DNA TGTGCCAGCAGCTTCTACTTAGGAGAGGAACGGGGCTACACCTTC. V usage is TRBV7-9 and J usage is TRBJ1-2, with D unresolved. The CDR3 loop spans 15 amino acids. Germline V lookup: CDR1 SEHNR, CDR2 FQNEAQ (reference sequence). The V end lost 3 bases, the J end lost 8 bases, and 19 bases lay between the germline ends.

In its sample, this clonotype was seen a few times. The rearrangement joins TRBV4-3 to TRBJ1-2; D is perhaps TRBD1 (5 bases). This CDR3 comprises 16 residues. CDR1 LGHNA and CDR2 YSLEER come from the germline V gene. V was cut by 2 bases and J by 3 bases, with 16 bases left in between. For the CDR3, the DNA is TGCGCCAGCAGCCAACAACCATACAGGAGGGACTATGGCTACACCTTC. Translating gives CASSQQPYRRDYGYTF.

This clonotype has only a few counts. The gene calls are TRBV4-2 and TRBJ1-5; TRBD1 agrees at 7 bases. The CDR3 contains 16 residues. Germline lookup yields CDR1 LGHNA and CDR2 YNFKEQ. V shed 2 bases, J shed 2 bases, and the junction held 6 bases outside the gene matches. The CDR3 DNA follows: TGTGCCAGCAGCCAACAGACAGGGAGAGGCAATCAGCCCCAGCATTTT. Protein: CASSQQTGRGNQPQHF.

CDR3 DNA: TGTGCCAGCAGCTCCCAGGGGAATAGGTTCGGAAACACCATATATTTT. Protein: CASSSQGNRFGNTIYF. The rearrangement links TRBV13 to TRBJ1-3, with D perhaps TRBD1 (6 bases). The germline V and J ends were trimmed by 4 bases and 4 bases, with 17 bases remaining between them. This CDR3 is built from 16 residues. Germline CDR1 PRHDT, CDR2 FYEKMQ (reference sequence).

A few counts support this clonotype. V and J are TRBV20-1 and TRBJ1-2; TRBD1 matches 10 bases. The length of the CDR3 is 14 residues. V lost 0 bases, J lost 6 bases, and 4 bases stayed unmatched. Germline CDR1 DFQATT, CDR2 SNEGSKA (reference sequence). CDR3 in amino acids: CSARDDRGQDGYTF. The CDR3 DNA is TGCAGTGCTAGAGATGACAGGGGGCAGGATGGCTACACCTTC.

J is TRBJ2-1 and V is TRBV6-2 or TRBV6-3, with D uncertain. This CDR3 has 16 residues. CDR1 and CDR2 from the germline V gene are MNHEY and SVGEGT. The germline V and J ends were trimmed by 5 bases and 3 bases, with 17 bases remaining between them. The chain's CDR3 is CASSPLKKPFYNEQFF. The CDR3 DNA follows: TGTGCCAGCAGTCCACTAAAGAAGCCTTTCTACAATGAGCAGTTCTTC.